These 24 T cell receptor beta chains originate from one sample sequenced in a study of metastatic and nonmetastatic thyroid tumors. TCRdb re-analyzed the PCR reads using MiXCR. This table holds tens of thousands of clones, 15% to 20% found once. No treatment of any kind had been given to any patient before thyroid surgery. The sequenced sample was blood. The receptors here all came from a female donor with papillary thyroid cancer or a benign thyroid nodule (not recorded which). Some clones in this sample may be carry-over from other donors' samples.

V and J are TRBV27 and TRBJ1-2; TRBD1 matches 7 bases. With V trimmed by 6 bases and J by 6 bases, 7 bases remained unmatched. From germline, CDR1 is MNHEY and CDR2 SMNVEV (reference sequence). The CDR3 is made up of 13 amino acids. As DNA, the CDR3 is TGTGCCAGCAGAAGGGACAGAGGACATGGCTACACCTTC. Translated, it gives CASRRDRGHGYTF.

This clone was recorded many times. The chain carries TRBV7-2 and TRBJ1-5; D unclear. The length of the CDR3 is 14 residues. From germline, CDR1 is SGHTA and CDR2 FQGNSA. With 1 base removed from V and 5 bases from J, the gap between germline ends came to 9 bases. DNA for the CDR3: TGTGCCAGCAGCTTAGAGGCCGGATATCAGCCCCAGCATTTT. This sequence encodes CASSLEAGYQPQHF.

In its sample, this clone was seen a few times. The chain joins TRBV6-2 or TRBV6-3 to TRBJ1-1; 9 bases fit TRBD1. The V and J ends lost 2 bases and 9 bases, in that order; junction bases with no gene match: 10. The CDR3 covers 15 residues. Germline V lookup: CDR1 MNHEY, CDR2 SVGEGT. This chain's CDR3 is CASSYQYRGPPQAFF. CDR3 nucleotides: TGTGCCAGCAGTTACCAGTACAGGGGGCCACCTCAAGCTTTCTTT.

This clone was counted many times. This sequence joins TRBV15 and TRBJ2-5; D is uncertain. Trimming left V 1 base short and J 1 base short, with 4 bases between. The CDR3 length is 13 residues. CDR1 and CDR2 from the germline V gene are LNHNV and YYDKDF (reference sequence). In DNA form, the CDR3 reads TGTGCCACCAGCAGAGGACTCCAAGAGACCCAGTACTTC. Translation gives CATSRGLQETQYF.

The gene calls are TRBV28 and TRBJ1-2; D unresolved. The germline V gene encodes CDR1 MDHEN and CDR2 SYDVKM. There are 12 residues in the CDR3. Between the trimmed V and J ends, which lost 3 bases and 9 bases, there was a span of 11 bases. CDR3 bases: TGTGCCAGCAGTTTCTCGGGAGCCAGCTACACCTTC. Its protein product is CASSFSGASYTF.

There are many counts of this clone. V gene TRBV27 combines with J gene TRBJ1-2; D possibly corresponds to TRBD1 (6 bases). Trimming took off 0 bases at V and 9 bases at J, with 11 bases between the two ends. Germline V CDR1 and CDR2: MNHEY, SMNVEV (reference sequence). This CDR3 region has 13 residues. Written as DNA, the CDR3 is TGTGCCAGCAGTTTATCGAGGGGGAGCCGCTACACCTTC. It codes for CASSLSRGSRYTF.

This clone was detected many times. This chain joins TRBV6-2 or TRBV6-3 and TRBJ1-5, with D unresolved. The ends were cut back, 6 bases at V and 0 bases at J, with 6 bases in the middle. The germline V gene encodes CDR1 MNHEY and CDR2 SVGEGT. The CDR3 totals 13 residues. The DNA of the CDR3 is TGTGCCAGCAGGGGGAATAGCAATCAGCCCCAGCATTTT. Protein product: CASRGNSNQPQHF.

This clone came up many times. A much larger clone sits a single nucleotide away, making a read error possible. This chain joins TRBV6-1 and TRBJ1-2; maybe TRBD1 (6 bases). The V and J ends lost 5 bases and 6 bases respectively, with 22 bases between them. From germline, CDR1 is MNHNS and CDR2 SASEGT. The CDR3 totals 16 residues. In DNA, the CDR3 is TGTGCCAGCAGTCGTATGGGAACAGGGATGAAGCATGGCTACACCTTC. Translated, it gives CASSRMGTGMKHGYTF.

The table lists this clone with many counts. The V call is TRBV28, the J call TRBJ2-2; no definite D call. From germline, CDR1 is MDHEN and CDR2 SYDVKM. This CDR3 is built from 12 residues. Trimming cost V 9 bases and J 6 bases, with 11 bases left between them. The CDR3 loop is CASRVPAGELFF. The CDR3 DNA sequence: TGTGCCAGTAGAGTACCCGCCGGGGAGCTGTTTTTT.

This clone was recorded at least ten times. The chain carries TRBV12-3 or TRBV12-4 and TRBJ1-1; TRBD1 might be the D (6 bases). V dropped 7 bases and J dropped 2 bases, with 20 bases sitting between them. The CDR3 sequence is 16 residues long. Here the CDR3 reads CASNPRGRLVNTEAFF. DNA of the CDR3: TGTGCCAGCAACCCTCGGGGGCGGTTGGTAAACACTGAAGCTTTCTTT.

The rearrangement joins TRBV20-1 to TRBJ1-2; 7 nucleotides align to TRBD1. The CDR3 totals 13 residues. Trimming at V came to 1 base and at J to 4 bases, leaving 3 bases not matched to a gene. The germline gives CDR1 DFQATT, CDR2 SNEGSKA (reference sequence). CDR3 nucleotides: TGCAGTGCTAGAGGCAGGGGGTTCTATGGCTACACCTTC. It encodes CSARGRGFYGYTF.

This clone has more than one count but fewer than ten. This may stem from a read error, because a much larger clone lies one nucleotide away. This sample includes further DNA sequences coding for the same CDR3. The chain uses TRBV11-2 and TRBJ2-3, with a tentative D call TRBD1 (6 bases). Per the germline V gene, CDR1 is SGHAT and CDR2 is FQNNGV. CDR3 length equals 15 residues. CDR3 amino acids: CASSFDQGNTDTQYF. CDR3 DNA sequence: TGTGCCAGCAGCTTCGACCAGGGGAATACGGATACGCAGTACTTT.

This clone has ten or more counts. CDR3 DNA: TGTGCCAGTAGTTCGGGACAGGGTATAGAGATCTATGGCTACACCTTC. It specifies CASSSGQGIEIYGYTF. V and J are TRBV19 and TRBJ1-2, with 9 nucleotides matching TRBD1. Germline loops: CDR1 LNHDA, CDR2 SQIVND (reference sequence). This CDR3 has 16 amino acids. J lost 4 bases, V lost 5 bases, and 11 bases had no gene match.

This clone was seen at least ten times. The gene calls are TRBV27 and TRBJ1-6; D not certain. V lost 5 bases to trimming and J lost 6 bases, with 11 bases between them. This CDR3 region has 14 residues. CDR1 is MNHEY and CDR2 is SMNVEV in the germline V gene (reference sequence). The CDR3 DNA follows: TGTGCCAGCAGTCCCGAAGACGGTAATTCACCCCTCCACTTT. It translates to CASSPEDGNSPLHF.

Many counts were recorded for this clone. The CDR3, as DNA: TGTGCCAGCAGCGTAGGAGGAGTCTCTGGAAACACCATATATTTT. Its translation: CASSVGGVSGNTIYF. The chain joins TRBV9 to TRBJ1-3, with D unresolved. Per germline, CDR1 SGDLS and CDR2 YYNGEE. V gave up 0 bases and J gave up 0 bases, with 7 bases separating them. The CDR3 runs to 15 residues.

The genes are TRBV6-1 and TRBJ2-5, with D uncertain. Germline values: CDR1 MNHNS, CDR2 SASEGT. Trimming shortened V by 5 bases and J by 0 bases, and 10 bases separated the two germline ends. The CDR3 consists of 14 residues. The CDR3 region has the DNA TGTGCCAGCAGTCCTGGACGGGACCAAGAGACCCAGTACTTC. This encodes CASSPGRDQETQYF.

This clone was seen a few times. The V gene is TRBV6-5, the J gene TRBJ2-1; 9 positions agree with TRBD1. CDR1 MNHEY and CDR2 SVGAGI come from the germline V gene. V lost 6 bases to trimming and J lost 4 bases; unmatched junction nucleotides: 13. The CDR3 is made up of 17 amino acids. For the CDR3, the DNA is TGTGCCAGCAGGCCCTACCGCCCGGGACAGGGTTACAATGAGCAGTTCTTC. Translating gives CASRPYRPGQGYNEQFF.

This clone has only a few counts. The chain links TRBV6-1 to TRBJ2-7; D uncertain. Per the germline V gene, CDR1 is MNHNS and CDR2 is SASEGT. The CDR3 covers 12 residues. Trimming removed 2 bases from V and 3 bases from J, with 5 bases in between. The CDR3 coding sequence is TGTGCCAGCAGTGAACAATACTACGAGCAGTACTTC. Its protein is CASSEQYYEQYF.

This clone was seen many times. V usage is TRBV6-1 and J usage is TRBJ1-1, with 9 bases that match TRBD1. This CDR3 is 18 amino acids long. Trimming cost V 4 bases and J 0 bases; bases outside gene matches: 12. Looked up from germline, CDR1 is MNHNS and CDR2 is SASEGT. The DNA for the CDR3 is TGTGCCAGCAGTGGTTTGGGGACAGGGCGATCTGTGAACACTGAAGCTTTCTTT. It is translated as CASSGLGTGRSVNTEAFF.

To note about this clone: A junction boundary mismatches the germline segment, possibly from a read error. The chain employs TRBV6-1 and TRBJ2-2, with D possibly called TRBD1 or TRBD2 (5 bases each). Germline-derived CDR1 and CDR2 are MNHNS and SASEGT. There are 16 residues in the CDR3. CDR3 nucleotides: TGTTCCAGCAGTCCTCGGGGCTCCCGTGGGACCGGGGAGCTGTTTTTT. The encoded protein is CSSSPRGSRGTGELFF.

This clone was observed at least ten times. V gene TRBV5-6 combines with J gene TRBJ2-7, with 7 bases matching TRBD2. The CDR3 runs 15 residues. Germline assignment: CDR1 SGHDT and CDR2 YYEEEE. V shed 1 base and J 0 bases; nucleotides not matched to a gene: 4. For the CDR3, the DNA is TGTGCCAGCAGCTTGTGGGGGGGTGGCTCCTACGAGCAGTACTTC. Protein product: CASSLWGGGSYEQYF.

This clone was seen many times. The V and J genes are TRBV16 and TRBJ1-1; TRBD1 might be the D (5 bases). Germline assignment: CDR1 KGHSY and CDR2 FQNENV. The ends were cut back, 4 bases at V and 1 base at J, with 10 bases in the middle. This CDR3 is built from 14 residues. CDR3 amino acids: CASSRDGSNTEAFF. The CDR3 DNA reads TGTGCCAGCAGCCGGGACGGATCGAACACTGAAGCTTTCTTT.

Points on this clone: The same CDR3 can be traced to other DNA sequences in this sample. The chain joins TRBV27 to TRBJ2-3; 7 bases agree with TRBD2. Per germline, CDR1 MNHEY and CDR2 SMNVEV (reference sequence). Unmatched junction bases numbered 8, after V lost 4 bases and J lost 1 base. This CDR3 has 16 residues. The CDR3 is CASSSRLAGGTDTQYF. CDR3 nucleotides: TGTGCCAGCAGTTCCCGACTAGCCGGGGGCACAGATACGCAGTATTTT.

In this sample, this clone turned up many times. The V and J genes are TRBV11-1 and TRBJ1-2, with D tentatively TRBD1 (6 bases). Trimming removed 1 base from V and 1 base from J, with 13 bases in between. The V gene's germline CDR1 is SGHAT and CDR2 FQDESV (reference sequence). The CDR3 is made up of 16 amino acids. The CDR3 DNA is TGTGCCAGCAGCTTAGATTTGGACAGACTTAACTATGGCTACACCTTC. Translated: CASSLDLDRLNYGYTF.